This T cell receptor (beta chain) comes out of a study of CD4+ T cells in melanoma. Study findings and constraints: Diverse differentiation states were reported for melanoma neoantigen-specific CD4+ T cells. A reported correlation linked neoantigen-specific CD4+ T cells to CD8+, macrophage and B cell function.

As concerns this clone: Its antigen is currently unknown.

Per the germline V gene, CDR1 is SGHRS and CDR2 is YFSETQ. This CDR3 has 15 amino acids. The V segment lost 7 bases and the J segment 7 bases; nucleotides outside the gene matches: 12. TCRdb's copy holds only in-frame clones and misses some; the assay was immunoSEQ multiplex PCR. The sample consists of 18,000 or so clones, 81% of them appearing once. This receptor was taken from a human donor with melanoma. The sequenced material came from cells from a culture (not recorded whether cultured in vitro). The rearrangement joins TRBV5-1 to TRBJ2-5; TRBD1 aligns across 11 bases. The CDR3 bases are TGCGCCAGCGGACCAACCGGGACAGGGGGGGCGACCCAGTACTTC. It specifies CASGPTGTGGATQYF.